The entry below gives a single TCR beta chain sequence along with its context. Primers for the PCR totalled 60 Vbeta and 13 Jbeta. The method was immunoSEQ multiplex PCR; TCRdb's version includes in-frame clones alone and lacks a portion of them. The data show about 130,000 clones, with around 63% seen just once and about 1.5% held by the top ten. This sample is drawn from a study of cytomegalovirus exposure and HLA in healthy donors. CDR3 length: 14 residues. Between the trimmed V and J ends, which lost 0 bases and 4 bases, there was a span of 10 bases. The germline CDR1 and CDR2 sequences are SQVTM and ANQGSEA.

The material sequenced was PBMCs. The source is a human donor in good health. This chain uses TRBV29-1 with TRBJ1-3; D not certain. CDR3 DNA sequence: TGCAGCGTTGAAGATTCGGGTGTCGGAAACACCATATATTTT. Its translation is CSVEDSGVGNTIYF.